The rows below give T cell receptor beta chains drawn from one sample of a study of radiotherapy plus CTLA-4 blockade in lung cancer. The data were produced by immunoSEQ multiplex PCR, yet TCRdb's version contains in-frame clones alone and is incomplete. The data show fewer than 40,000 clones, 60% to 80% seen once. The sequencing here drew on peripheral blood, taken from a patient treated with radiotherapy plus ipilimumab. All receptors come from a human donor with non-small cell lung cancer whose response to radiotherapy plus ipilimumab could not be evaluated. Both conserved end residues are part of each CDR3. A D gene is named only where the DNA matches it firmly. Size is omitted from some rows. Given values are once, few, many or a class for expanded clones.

CDR3nt: TGCAGCGTTGCTATAGCCGAAGAGACCCAGTACTTC; CDR3aa: CSVAIAEETQYF; j_gene: TRBJ2-5; len: 12; d_gene: -; v_gene: TRBV29-1; abundance: once
CDR3nt: TGTGCCAGCAACACGGGGGGGGTTAACTATGGCTACACCTTC; CDR3aa: CASNTGGVNYGYTF; j_gene: TRBJ1-2; len: 14; d_gene: -; v_gene: TRBV6-1; abundance: -
CDR3nt: TGTGCCAGCAGCTTAGATTCTCTAAACGAGCAGTACTTC; CDR3aa: CASSLDSLNEQYF; j_gene: TRBJ2-7; len: 13; d_gene: -; v_gene: TRBV11-2; abundance: -
CDR3nt: TGTGCCAGCAGCCGGACAGGGATGAATCAGCCCCAGCATTTT; CDR3aa: CASSRTGMNQPQHF; j_gene: TRBJ1-5; len: 14; d_gene: TRBD1; v_gene: TRBV9; abundance: -
CDR3nt: TGTGCCAGCAGTGAACAGGCCAACTCTGGGGCCAACGTCCTGACTTTC; CDR3aa: CASSEQANSGANVLTF; j_gene: TRBJ2-6; len: 16; d_gene: -; v_gene: TRBV6-1; abundance: -
CDR3nt: TGTGCCAGCCGCGACACTAGCAGGAACACCGGGGAGCTGTTTTTT; CDR3aa: CASRDTSRNTGELFF; j_gene: TRBJ2-2; len: 15; d_gene: -; v_gene: TRBV6-4; abundance: -
CDR3nt: TGTGCCAGCTCACCAGTGACTAGCGGGACGAACAATGAGCAGTTCTTC; CDR3aa: CASSPVTSGTNNEQFF; j_gene: TRBJ2-1; len: 16; d_gene: TRBD2; v_gene: TRBV18; abundance: -
CDR3nt: TGTGCCAGTAGTACAGGACTAGCGGGAGTTACCGGGGAGCTGTTTTTT; CDR3aa: CASSTGLAGVTGELFF; j_gene: TRBJ2-2; len: 16; d_gene: TRBD2; v_gene: TRBV19; abundance: once
CDR3nt: TGTGCCAGCAGCTTAGCGTCGGGAGGGACCCTTCCTCGCTACACCTTC; CDR3aa: CASSLASGGTLPRYTF; j_gene: TRBJ1-2; len: 16; d_gene: -; v_gene: TRBV7-9; abundance: -
CDR3nt: TGCGCCAGCAGCTTATTCGACAGGGGCCGCGAGCAGTACTTC; CDR3aa: CASSLFDRGREQYF; j_gene: TRBJ2-7; len: 14; d_gene: TRBD1; v_gene: TRBV5-1; abundance: -
CDR3nt: TGTGCCAGCAGCCCCCCGGGTCCACACAATGAGCAGTTCTTC; CDR3aa: CASSPPGPHNEQFF; j_gene: TRBJ2-1; len: 14; d_gene: -; v_gene: TRBV7-2; abundance: -
CDR3nt: TGCGCCAGCGTCCCGGGACAGGGCCTCTACGAGCAGTACTTC; CDR3aa: CASVPGQGLYEQYF; j_gene: TRBJ2-7; len: 14; d_gene: TRBD1; v_gene: TRBV10-2; abundance: -
CDR3nt: TGTGCCAGCAGCTCTCGATTTGTGACTAGCGGTGGAACCGGGACCCAGTACTTC; CDR3aa: CASSSRFVTSGGTGTQYF; j_gene: TRBJ2-5; len: 18; d_gene: TRBD2; v_gene: TRBV7-2; abundance: -
CDR3nt: TGCAGCGTTGAAAGGGTTGGCGGGAGTGGGGAGACCCAGTACTTC; CDR3aa: CSVERVGGSGETQYF; j_gene: TRBJ2-5; len: 15; d_gene: TRBD2; v_gene: TRBV29-1; abundance: -
CDR3nt: TGTGCCAGCAGCTTAGGAGGGACTTTCGTGACGAACACTGAAGCTTTCTTT; CDR3aa: CASSLGGTFVTNTEAFF; j_gene: TRBJ1-1; len: 17; d_gene: -; v_gene: TRBV7-4; abundance: -
CDR3nt: TGTGCCAGCAGCTCCACTGGGGGCGGGTATGAGACCCAGTACTTC; CDR3aa: CASSSTGGGYETQYF; j_gene: TRBJ2-5; len: 15; d_gene: -; v_gene: TRBV7-3; abundance: medium-sized
CDR3nt: TGTGCCAGCAGTTTAAGGGGTGTCCAGGGGCGCGGCTACACCTTC; CDR3aa: CASSLRGVQGRGYTF; j_gene: TRBJ1-2; len: 15; d_gene: -; v_gene: TRBV27; abundance: -
CDR3nt: TGTGCCAGCAGCTTTAGGGGGGGAGGGCTGAAAGCAGATACGCAGTATTTT; CDR3aa: CASSFRGGGLKADTQYF; j_gene: TRBJ2-3; len: 17; d_gene: -; v_gene: TRBV11-2; abundance: -
CDR3nt: TGTGCCAGCAGCCCGGGGGAGGACTACAATGAGCAGTTCTTC; CDR3aa: CASSPGEDYNEQFF; j_gene: TRBJ2-1; len: 14; d_gene: -; v_gene: TRBV9; abundance: medium-sized
CDR3nt: TGTGCCAGCAGCCCTCGTCGGGACAGGGCCCCGAACACTGAAGCTTTCTTT; CDR3aa: CASSPRRDRAPNTEAFF; j_gene: TRBJ1-1; len: 17; d_gene: TRBD1; v_gene: TRBV9; abundance: -
CDR3nt: TGTGCCAGCAGTTCTCTCGCCTACGAGCAGTACTTC; CDR3aa: CASSSLAYEQYF; j_gene: TRBJ2-7; len: 12; d_gene: -; v_gene: TRBV6-1; abundance: once
CDR3nt: TGTGCCAGCAGTTTAATGGGGGTAGCGGGGAGCACAGATACGCAGTATTTT; CDR3aa: CASSLMGVAGSTDTQYF; j_gene: TRBJ2-3; len: 17; d_gene: TRBD2; v_gene: TRBV27; abundance: few
CDR3nt: TGTGCCAGTAGCGGGCCGGTCCGGGGGGTCCTCGGTGAGCAGTTCTTC; CDR3aa: CASSGPVRGVLGEQFF; j_gene: TRBJ2-1; len: 16; d_gene: TRBD2; v_gene: TRBV19; abundance: few
CDR3nt: TGTGCCAGCAGTGAGCGAGGTCTTACATCAAACACTGAAGCTTTCTTT; CDR3aa: CASSERGLTSNTEAFF; j_gene: TRBJ1-1; len: 16; d_gene: -; v_gene: TRBV2; abundance: -
CDR3nt: TGTGCCACCAGCAGGGAGACCGGGACAGCTAATGAAAAACTGTTTTTT; CDR3aa: CATSRETGTANEKLFF; j_gene: TRBJ1-4; len: 16; d_gene: TRBD1; v_gene: TRBV15; abundance: -
CDR3nt: TGCGCCAGCAGCCCGGAGGGCCGGGGTGAGCAGTTCTTC; CDR3aa: CASSPEGRGEQFF; j_gene: TRBJ2-1; len: 13; d_gene: -; v_gene: TRBV5-1; abundance: -
CDR3nt: TGTGCCAGCAGCATCCGCCTAGATCACGTAGGGGACATTCAGTACTTC; CDR3aa: CASSIRLDHVGDIQYF; j_gene: TRBJ2-4; len: 16; d_gene: -; v_gene: TRBV9; abundance: -
CDR3nt: TGTGCCAGCAGTTACGTCCCGGACAGGGTAGGCGGTAGCTATGGCTACACCTTC; CDR3aa: CASSYVPDRVGGSYGYTF; j_gene: TRBJ1-2; len: 18; d_gene: TRBD1; v_gene: TRBV27; abundance: -
CDR3nt: TGCGCCAGCAGCCAAGATCTGAACCGTTGGGGGGGATTCACTGAAGCTTTCTTT; CDR3aa: CASSQDLNRWGGFTEAFF; j_gene: TRBJ1-1; len: 18; d_gene: -; v_gene: TRBV4-3; abundance: -
CDR3nt: TGTGCCAGTAGTACCCGTACTAGCGGGAGTCGCACCGGGGAGCTGTTTTTT; CDR3aa: CASSTRTSGSRTGELFF; j_gene: TRBJ2-2; len: 17; d_gene: TRBD2; v_gene: TRBV19; abundance: -
CDR3nt: TGTGCCAGCAGCCCCAGGCGGGAAAAAAATGAGCAGTTCTTC; CDR3aa: CASSPRREKNEQFF; j_gene: TRBJ2-1; len: 14; d_gene: -; v_gene: TRBV13; abundance: -
CDR3nt: TGTGCCAGCTCACCCGCTAGCCTAAGAGACGAGCAGTACTTC; CDR3aa: CASSPASLRDEQYF; j_gene: TRBJ2-7; len: 14; d_gene: -; v_gene: TRBV18; abundance: -
CDR3nt: TGTGCCAGCTCTCCTTTCTACAATGAGCAGTTCTTC; CDR3aa: CASSPFYNEQFF; j_gene: TRBJ2-1; len: 12; d_gene: -; v_gene: TRBV18; abundance: once
CDR3nt: TGTGCCAGCAGCACAGGGAATGGGGACACTGAAGCTTTCTTT; CDR3aa: CASSTGNGDTEAFF; j_gene: TRBJ1-1; len: 14; d_gene: -; v_gene: TRBV7-9; abundance: -
CDR3nt: TGTGCCAGCAGCTTGACTAGCGGGACCTACGAGCAGTACTTC; CDR3aa: CASSLTSGTYEQYF; j_gene: TRBJ2-7; len: 14; d_gene: TRBD2; v_gene: TRBV11-3; abundance: -
CDR3nt: TGTGCCAGCAGCTTGGCCTTAGCGGGAGGGCCGGGTACCTACGAGCAGTACTTC; CDR3aa: CASSLALAGGPGTYEQYF; j_gene: TRBJ2-7; len: 18; d_gene: TRBD2; v_gene: TRBV5-5; abundance: -
CDR3nt: TGTGCCAGCAGTGCGGACAGGAGCAATCAGCCCCAGCATTTT; CDR3aa: CASSADRSNQPQHF; j_gene: TRBJ1-5; len: 14; d_gene: TRBD1; v_gene: TRBV6-1; abundance: -
CDR3nt: TGTGCCAGCAGTTTAGGTCAGGGGGCCTACTACGAGCAGTACTTC; CDR3aa: CASSLGQGAYYEQYF; j_gene: TRBJ2-7; len: 15; d_gene: TRBD1; v_gene: TRBV6-1; abundance: few
CDR3nt: TGTGCCAGCAGAGTGGGGGCGTGGAGCACAGATACGCAGTATTTT; CDR3aa: CASRVGAWSTDTQYF; j_gene: TRBJ2-3; len: 15; d_gene: -; v_gene: TRBV5-6; abundance: once
CDR3nt: TGTGCCAGCAGCTCACCCGGGGGGGGGCAAGAGACCCAGTACTTC; CDR3aa: CASSSPGGGQETQYF; j_gene: TRBJ2-5; len: 15; d_gene: TRBD2; v_gene: TRBV7-9; abundance: -
CDR3nt: TGTGCCAGCATAGACAGGGAGCAAGCTTTCTTT; CDR3aa: CASIDREQAFF; j_gene: TRBJ1-1; len: 11; d_gene: TRBD1; v_gene: TRBV7-9; abundance: -
CDR3nt: TGTGCCAGCAGCAGACGGACTAGCCGAAACTCCTACAATGAGCAGTTCTTC; CDR3aa: CASSRRTSRNSYNEQFF; j_gene: TRBJ2-1; len: 17; d_gene: TRBD2; v_gene: TRBV7-6; abundance: -
CDR3nt: TGTGCCAGCAGGGGCAGGGAATTCAATCAGCCCCAGCATTTT; CDR3aa: CASRGREFNQPQHF; j_gene: TRBJ1-5; len: 14; d_gene: -; v_gene: TRBV2; abundance: -
CDR3nt: TGTGCCAGCAGTGAGGACAGGGAAACCGGGGAGCTGTTTTTT; CDR3aa: CASSEDRETGELFF; j_gene: TRBJ2-2; len: 14; d_gene: TRBD1; v_gene: TRBV6-5; abundance: -
CDR3nt: TGTGCCATCAGTGAGTCGCCGGGAGAGGGCGGTGAGCAGTTCTTC; CDR3aa: CAISESPGEGGEQFF; j_gene: TRBJ2-1; len: 15; d_gene: -; v_gene: TRBV10-3; abundance: few